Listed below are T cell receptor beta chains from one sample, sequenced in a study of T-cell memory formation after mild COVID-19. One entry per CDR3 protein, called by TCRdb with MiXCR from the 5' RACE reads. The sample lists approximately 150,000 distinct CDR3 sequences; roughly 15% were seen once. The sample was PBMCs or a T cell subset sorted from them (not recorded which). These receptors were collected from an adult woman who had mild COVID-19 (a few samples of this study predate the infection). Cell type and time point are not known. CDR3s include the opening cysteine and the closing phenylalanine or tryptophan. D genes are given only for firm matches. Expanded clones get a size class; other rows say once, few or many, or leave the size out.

CDR3 DNA: TGTGCCAGCAGCTTGGCCCTCCAAGAGACCCAGTACTTC
CDR3 protein: CASSLALQETQYF
J gene: TRBJ2-5
D gene: NA
V gene: TRBV7-9
clone size: NA

CDR3 DNA: TGTGCCAGAAGCCAGGACAGGGGGCCTATTCGGGCCAACGTCCTGACTTTC
CDR3 protein: CARSQDRGPIRANVLTF
J gene: TRBJ2-6
D gene: TRBD1
V gene: TRBV5-3
clone size: NA

CDR3 DNA: TGCGCCAGCAGCCAAGAGCGGGGGGGACTATACCAAGAGACCCAGTACTTC
CDR3 protein: CASSQERGGLYQETQYF
J gene: TRBJ2-5
D gene: TRBD2
V gene: TRBV5-1
clone size: few

CDR3 DNA: TGTGCCAGCAGCGTAGATGGGAATGAGCAGTTCTTC
CDR3 protein: CASSVDGNEQFF
J gene: TRBJ2-1
D gene: NA
V gene: TRBV9
clone size: NA

CDR3 DNA: TGTGCCAGCAGCTTAGTTGAAGGGGGGGACGGCTACACCTTC
CDR3 protein: CASSLVEGGDGYTF
J gene: TRBJ1-2
D gene: NA
V gene: TRBV7-2
clone size: few

CDR3 DNA: TGTGCCAGCAGCTTGGCCCTAGCCACAGATACGCAGTATTTT
CDR3 protein: CASSLALATDTQYF
J gene: TRBJ2-3
D gene: NA
V gene: TRBV5-6
clone size: NA

CDR3 DNA: TGCAGTGCTAGAGCTTTTGGCGGGGCGGGCACTGAAGCTTTCTTT
CDR3 protein: CSARAFGGAGTEAFF
J gene: TRBJ1-1
D gene: NA
V gene: TRBV20-1
clone size: few

CDR3 DNA: TGCGCCAGCAGCTTGGGGAGCACCGGGGAGCTGTTTTTT
CDR3 protein: CASSLGSTGELFF
J gene: TRBJ2-2
D gene: NA
V gene: TRBV5-1
clone size: few

CDR3 DNA: TGTGCCAGCAGTTACTCGGGCAGGCATAATCAGCCCCAGCATTTT
CDR3 protein: CASSYSGRHNQPQHF
J gene: TRBJ1-5
D gene: NA
V gene: TRBV6-5
clone size: NA

CDR3 DNA: TGTGCCAGCAGTTCTAGGGACCTCGGTCCTCGCACAGATACGCAGTATTTT
CDR3 protein: CASSSRDLGPRTDTQYF
J gene: TRBJ2-3
D gene: NA
V gene: TRBV7-8
clone size: NA

CDR3 DNA: TGTGCCAGCGAGGGGACTCCCAATGAGCAGTTCTTC
CDR3 protein: CASEGTPNEQFF
J gene: TRBJ2-1
D gene: NA
V gene: TRBV5-4
clone size: NA

CDR3 DNA: TGTGCCAGCAGCGTAACGATGAGCCGGGAAGAGACCCAGTACTTC
CDR3 protein: CASSVTMSREETQYF
J gene: TRBJ2-5
D gene: NA
V gene: TRBV9
clone size: NA

CDR3 DNA: TGTGCCACCAGTGTAGGCCGTGAAGCTTTCTTT
CDR3 protein: CATSVGREAFF
J gene: TRBJ1-1
D gene: NA
V gene: TRBV24-1
clone size: NA

CDR3 DNA: TGTGCCAGCAGCTTAGGGGGAGAGAGCTACGAGCAGTACTTC
CDR3 protein: CASSLGGESYEQYF
J gene: TRBJ2-7
D gene: NA
V gene: TRBV7-3
clone size: NA

CDR3 DNA: TGTGCCAGTAGTACAGGACAGGGAACCTACGAGCAGTACTTC
CDR3 protein: CASSTGQGTYEQYF
J gene: TRBJ2-7
D gene: TRBD1
V gene: TRBV19
clone size: NA

CDR3 DNA: TGTGCCTGGTCCGGAAAAAACATTCAGTACTTC
CDR3 protein: CAWSGKNIQYF
J gene: TRBJ2-4
D gene: NA
V gene: TRBV30
clone size: few

CDR3 DNA: TGTGCCAGCAGTTACTCCCCTCCTAGCGGAATATACAATGAGCAGTTCTTC
CDR3 protein: CASSYSPPSGIYNEQFF
J gene: TRBJ2-1
D gene: TRBD2
V gene: TRBV6-2/TRBV6-3
clone size: NA

CDR3 DNA: TGTGCCAGCAGCCGGAATACATACCAAGAGACCCAGTACTTC
CDR3 protein: CASSRNTYQETQYF
J gene: TRBJ2-5
D gene: NA
V gene: TRBV12-3/TRBV12-4
clone size: NA

CDR3 DNA: TGTGCTAGTGGTTTGGACAGGCGGGAGGACGAGCAGTACTTC
CDR3 protein: CASGLDRREDEQYF
J gene: TRBJ2-7
D gene: TRBD2
V gene: TRBV12-5
clone size: few

CDR3 DNA: TGTGCCAGCAGTAGCGGGGCCATGCAGTATTTT
CDR3 protein: CASSSGAMQYF
J gene: TRBJ2-3
D gene: TRBD2
V gene: TRBV9
clone size: NA

CDR3 DNA: TGCAGCGTTGGCTCATCCTACAATGAGCAGTTCTTC
CDR3 protein: CSVGSSYNEQFF
J gene: TRBJ2-1
D gene: NA
V gene: TRBV29-1
clone size: many

CDR3 DNA: TGTGCCAGCTCACCGCCGACTAGCGGGGTCTCCTACAATGAGCAGTTCTTC
CDR3 protein: CASSPPTSGVSYNEQFF
J gene: TRBJ2-1
D gene: TRBD2
V gene: TRBV18
clone size: few

CDR3 DNA: TGTGCCAGCAGCTTGGCCTCGGGGACAGGGTGGTTCGGGGAGCTGTTTTTT
CDR3 protein: CASSLASGTGWFGELFF
J gene: TRBJ2-2
D gene: TRBD1
V gene: TRBV5-4
clone size: NA

CDR3 DNA: TGTGCCAGCAGGTCAGGGGGCTTTGGAATCTACGAGCAGTACTTC
CDR3 protein: CASRSGGFGIYEQYF
J gene: TRBJ2-7
D gene: TRBD1
V gene: TRBV27
clone size: NA

CDR3 DNA: TGCAGTGCTAGTAGTCGGGAGCGGGTATCCTACAATGAGCAGTTCTTC
CDR3 protein: CSASSRERVSYNEQFF
J gene: TRBJ2-1
D gene: NA
V gene: TRBV20-1
clone size: few

CDR3 DNA: TGTGCCAGCAGTTCGAGAACCTTTTCCCCACAGGGAGCTAATGAAAAACTGTTTTTT
CDR3 protein: CASSSRTFSPQGANEKLFF
J gene: TRBJ1-4
D gene: NA
V gene: TRBV27
clone size: NA

CDR3 DNA: TGCGCCAGCAGCTTGGCCTCGACTAGCTGGTTCGACGAGCAGTACTTC
CDR3 protein: CASSLASTSWFDEQYF
J gene: TRBJ2-7
D gene: TRBD2
V gene: TRBV5-1
clone size: NA

CDR3 DNA: TGTGCCAGCAGCTCGACAGGGAACCTCCTGTACGAGCAGTACTTC
CDR3 protein: CASSSTGNLLYEQYF
J gene: TRBJ2-7
D gene: TRBD1
V gene: TRBV7-9
clone size: NA

CDR3 DNA: TGTGCCAGCAGCTTCGGGACCCCGTCCAATCAGCCCCAGCATTTT
CDR3 protein: CASSFGTPSNQPQHF
J gene: TRBJ1-5
D gene: NA
V gene: TRBV5-6
clone size: few

CDR3 DNA: TGTGCCAGCAAGAGGACCAGGAGGAATGAAAAACTGTTTTTT
CDR3 protein: CASKRTRRNEKLFF
J gene: TRBJ1-4
D gene: NA
V gene: TRBV6-5
clone size: few

CDR3 DNA: TGTGCCATCAGTGAGCCGAATATTCCCTCCTACGAGCAGTACTTC
CDR3 protein: CAISEPNIPSYEQYF
J gene: TRBJ2-7
D gene: NA
V gene: TRBV10-3
clone size: few

CDR3 DNA: TGTGCCAGCAGCCCGGACAGGGGGCGAGAGCAGTACTTC
CDR3 protein: CASSPDRGREQYF
J gene: TRBJ2-7
D gene: TRBD1
V gene: TRBV5-4
clone size: NA

CDR3 DNA: TGCGCCAGCAGCCAAGATCGAGGGGACAGGAGAATCTTC
CDR3 protein: CASSQDRGDRRIF
J gene: TRBJ2-1
D gene: TRBD1
V gene: TRBV4-3
clone size: NA

CDR3 DNA: TGCGCCAGCAGTCAACTCTCGCCCGGTGGTGAGGGAACTGGGGCCAACGTCCTGACTTTC
CDR3 protein: CASSQLSPGGEGTGANVLTF
J gene: TRBJ2-6
D gene: NA
V gene: TRBV23-1
clone size: NA

CDR3 DNA: TGTGCCAGCAGCTTGCCAGCCAACTACGAGCAGTACTTC
CDR3 protein: CASSLPANYEQYF
J gene: TRBJ2-7
D gene: NA
V gene: TRBV5-4
clone size: few

CDR3 DNA: TGTGCCAGCAGTGAGTGGTTTGGCGAGCAGTACTTC
CDR3 protein: CASSEWFGEQYF
J gene: TRBJ2-7
D gene: NA
V gene: TRBV2
clone size: few

CDR3 DNA: TGCAGTGCTAGAGACGGGTGGGCAGCGGGGCCCTCCTACGAGCAGTACTTC
CDR3 protein: CSARDGWAAGPSYEQYF
J gene: TRBJ2-7
D gene: TRBD2
V gene: TRBV20-1
clone size: few

CDR3 DNA: TGCGCCAGCAGCCAGCATTCAGTGAACACTGAAGCTTTCTTT
CDR3 protein: CASSQHSVNTEAFF
J gene: TRBJ1-1
D gene: NA
V gene: TRBV4-1
clone size: few

CDR3 DNA: TGTGCCATCAGTGAATTGGGACAGGGGGCATGGGAGCAGTACTTC
CDR3 protein: CAISELGQGAWEQYF
J gene: TRBJ2-7
D gene: TRBD1
V gene: TRBV10-3
clone size: NA

CDR3 DNA: TGTGCCAGCAGTGGGGAAGCGGGGGGCCCGTGGGATACGCAGTATTTT
CDR3 protein: CASSGEAGGPWDTQYF
J gene: TRBJ2-3
D gene: TRBD2
V gene: TRBV2
clone size: few

CDR3 DNA: TGTGCCAGCAACCGGGGACGGATCTACGAGCAGTACTTC
CDR3 protein: CASNRGRIYEQYF
J gene: TRBJ2-7
D gene: NA
V gene: TRBV12-3/TRBV12-4
clone size: few

CDR3 DNA: TGTGCCAGCAGCTCACGGGAGAGGGGCACCGGGGAGCTGTTTTTT
CDR3 protein: CASSSRERGTGELFF
J gene: TRBJ2-2
D gene: NA
V gene: TRBV5-6
clone size: NA

CDR3 DNA: TGCGCCAGCAGCGTAGTTCCGACTAGCGGGAGCGCAGATACGCAGTATTTT
CDR3 protein: CASSVVPTSGSADTQYF
J gene: TRBJ2-3
D gene: TRBD2
V gene: TRBV5-1
clone size: NA

CDR3 DNA: TGTGCCAGCAGGTCGACGGGGTTGAATGAAAAACTGTTTTTT
CDR3 protein: CASRSTGLNEKLFF
J gene: TRBJ1-4
D gene: NA
V gene: TRBV12-3/TRBV12-4
clone size: NA

CDR3 DNA: TGCGCCAGCAGCTTGGAAGGGAGACTAGCGGGGGCCACGTACCAAGAGACCCAGTACTTC
CDR3 protein: CASSLEGRLAGATYQETQYF
J gene: TRBJ2-5
D gene: TRBD2
V gene: TRBV5-1
clone size: many

CDR3 DNA: TGTGCCAGCAGCCCCGGGGCGGGAGCTTCGGCAGATACGCAGTATTTT
CDR3 protein: CASSPGAGASADTQYF
J gene: TRBJ2-3
D gene: TRBD2
V gene: TRBV9
clone size: few

CDR3 DNA: TGCAGTGCTTCCAACCCGAGCTACGAGCAGTACTTC
CDR3 protein: CSASNPSYEQYF
J gene: TRBJ2-7
D gene: NA
V gene: TRBV20-1
clone size: NA

CDR3 DNA: TGTGCCAGCAGCTTAGATACTTGGGCAAACCAAGAGACCCAGTACTTC
CDR3 protein: CASSLDTWANQETQYF
J gene: TRBJ2-5
D gene: NA
V gene: TRBV7-6
clone size: NA

CDR3 DNA: TGCAGTGCTAGAGATCTTCGAAGGACAGGGGGGTCTTTTGGAGAGCAGTTCTTC
CDR3 protein: CSARDLRRTGGSFGEQFF
J gene: TRBJ2-1
D gene: TRBD1
V gene: TRBV20-1
clone size: few

CDR3 DNA: TGTGCCAGCAGTTTAAGGTCGAGAGCGGGGGGTACCGGGGAGCTGTTTTTT
CDR3 protein: CASSLRSRAGGTGELFF
J gene: TRBJ2-2
D gene: TRBD2
V gene: TRBV27
clone size: many

CDR3 DNA: TGTGCCAGCAGCTATACCGGGACTAGCGGGGTCTACAATGAGCAGTTCTTC
CDR3 protein: CASSYTGTSGVYNEQFF
J gene: TRBJ2-1
D gene: TRBD2
V gene: TRBV7-8
clone size: many

CDR3 DNA: TGTGCCAGCAGCCCCAGCGATGGCTACACCTTC
CDR3 protein: CASSPSDGYTF
J gene: TRBJ1-2
D gene: NA
V gene: TRBV12-3/TRBV12-4
clone size: few

CDR3 DNA: TGTGCCACAACTAGGAGGGGGTTCTATGGCTACACCTTC
CDR3 protein: CATTRRGFYGYTF
J gene: TRBJ1-2
D gene: NA
V gene: TRBV19
clone size: few

CDR3 DNA: TGCAGCGTTGATCTGCCGATGACAGTAAACACTGAAGCTTTCTTT
CDR3 protein: CSVDLPMTVNTEAFF
J gene: TRBJ1-1
D gene: NA
V gene: TRBV29-1
clone size: few

CDR3 DNA: TGTGCCAGCTCCCCTCACAATGAGCAGTTCTTC
CDR3 protein: CASSPHNEQFF
J gene: TRBJ2-1
D gene: NA
V gene: TRBV12-3/TRBV12-4
clone size: few

CDR3 DNA: TGTGCCAGCAGCCCGTCCGACTCTCACAATGAGCAGTTCTTC
CDR3 protein: CASSPSDSHNEQFF
J gene: TRBJ2-1
D gene: NA
V gene: TRBV7-3
clone size: NA

CDR3 DNA: TGTGCCAGCAGCTTAGCCGTCAGCGGCTACACTGAAGCTTTCTTT
CDR3 protein: CASSLAVSGYTEAFF
J gene: TRBJ1-1
D gene: NA
V gene: TRBV7-9
clone size: NA

CDR3 DNA: TGCGCCACCATAGGGGGACTAGCGGGCCAAGCTGTATCCGAGCAGTACTTC
CDR3 protein: CATIGGLAGQAVSEQYF
J gene: TRBJ2-7
D gene: TRBD2
V gene: TRBV23-1
clone size: NA

CDR3 DNA: TGTGCCAGCAGCCTAAACCCACCGGGAGTGGGTAGCACAGATACGCAGTATTTT
CDR3 protein: CASSLNPPGVGSTDTQYF
J gene: TRBJ2-3
D gene: NA
V gene: TRBV27
clone size: NA

CDR3 DNA: TGCAGTGCTAGAGACAGGAACTCTGGAAACACCATATATTTT
CDR3 protein: CSARDRNSGNTIYF
J gene: TRBJ1-3
D gene: NA
V gene: TRBV20-1
clone size: NA